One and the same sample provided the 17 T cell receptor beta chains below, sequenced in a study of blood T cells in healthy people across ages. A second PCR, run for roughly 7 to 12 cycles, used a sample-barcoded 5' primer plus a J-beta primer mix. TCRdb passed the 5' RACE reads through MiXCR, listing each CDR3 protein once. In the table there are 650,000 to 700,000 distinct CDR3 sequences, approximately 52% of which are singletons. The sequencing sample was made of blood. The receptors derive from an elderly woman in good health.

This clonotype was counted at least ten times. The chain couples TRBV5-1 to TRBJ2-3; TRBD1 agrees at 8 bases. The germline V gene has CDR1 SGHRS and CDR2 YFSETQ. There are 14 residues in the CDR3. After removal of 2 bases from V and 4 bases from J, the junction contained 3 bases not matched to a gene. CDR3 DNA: TGCGCCAGCAGCTTCGGACAGGGATCAGATACGCAGTATTTT. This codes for CASSFGQGSDTQYF.

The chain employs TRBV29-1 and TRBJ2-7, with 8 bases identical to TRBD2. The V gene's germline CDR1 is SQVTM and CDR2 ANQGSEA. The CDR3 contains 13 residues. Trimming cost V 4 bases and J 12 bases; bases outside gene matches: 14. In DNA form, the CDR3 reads TGCAGCGTTGTGCGGGGGGCCTCCTACGCGCGGTACTTC. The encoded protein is CSVVRGASYARYF.

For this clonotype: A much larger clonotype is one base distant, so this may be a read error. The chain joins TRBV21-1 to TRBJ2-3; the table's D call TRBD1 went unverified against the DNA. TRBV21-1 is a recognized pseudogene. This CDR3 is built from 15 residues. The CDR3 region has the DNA TGTGCCAGCAGCATGACAGGGGCGAAGGCAGATACGCAGTATTTT. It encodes CASSMTGAKADTQYF.

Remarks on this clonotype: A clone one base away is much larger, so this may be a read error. CDR3 protein: CAGSYGTSRYGADTQYF. In DNA, the CDR3 is TGCGCCGGCAGCTATGGGACTTCGCGTTACGGCGCAGATACGCAGTATTTT. V is TRBV5-1 and J is TRBJ2-3, with D tentatively TRBD2 (6 bases). This CDR3 region has 17 residues. Per germline, CDR1 SGHRS and CDR2 YFSETQ.

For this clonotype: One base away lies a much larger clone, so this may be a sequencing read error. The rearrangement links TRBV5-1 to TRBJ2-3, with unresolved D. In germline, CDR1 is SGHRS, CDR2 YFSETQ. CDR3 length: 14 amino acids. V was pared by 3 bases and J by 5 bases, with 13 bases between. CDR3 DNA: TGCGCCAGCAGCTCGGGCAGGAACATAGATACGCAGTATTTT. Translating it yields CASSSGRNIDTQYF.

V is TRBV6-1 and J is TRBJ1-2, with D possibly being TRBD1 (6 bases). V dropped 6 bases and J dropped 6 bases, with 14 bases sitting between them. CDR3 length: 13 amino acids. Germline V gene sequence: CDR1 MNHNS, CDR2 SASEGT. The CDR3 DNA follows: TGTGCCAGCAGGGACAACAGGGTCCATGGCTACACCTTC. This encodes CASRDNRVHGYTF.

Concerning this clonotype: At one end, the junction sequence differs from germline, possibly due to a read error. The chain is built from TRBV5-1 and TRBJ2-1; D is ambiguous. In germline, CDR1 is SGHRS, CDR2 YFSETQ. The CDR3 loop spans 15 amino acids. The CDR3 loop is CASSLPGSSYNAQFF. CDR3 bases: TGCGCCAGCAGCTTGCCGGGTAGCTCCTACAATGCGCAGTTCTTC.

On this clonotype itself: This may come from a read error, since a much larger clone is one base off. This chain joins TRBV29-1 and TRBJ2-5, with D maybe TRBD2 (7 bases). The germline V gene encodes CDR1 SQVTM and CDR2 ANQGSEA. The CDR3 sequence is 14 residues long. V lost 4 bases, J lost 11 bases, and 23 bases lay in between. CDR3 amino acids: CSVVAGAGGDEQYF. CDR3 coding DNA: TGCAGCGTTGTGGCGGGGGCCGGAGGGGATGAGCAGTACTTC.

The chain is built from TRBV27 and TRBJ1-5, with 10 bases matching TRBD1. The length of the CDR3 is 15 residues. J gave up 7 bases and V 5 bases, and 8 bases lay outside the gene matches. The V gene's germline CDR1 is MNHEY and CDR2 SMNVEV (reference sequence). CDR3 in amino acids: CASSPGTGVGQPQHF. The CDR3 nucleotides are TGTGCCAGCAGTCCTGGGACAGGGGTGGGGCAGCCCCAGCATTTT.

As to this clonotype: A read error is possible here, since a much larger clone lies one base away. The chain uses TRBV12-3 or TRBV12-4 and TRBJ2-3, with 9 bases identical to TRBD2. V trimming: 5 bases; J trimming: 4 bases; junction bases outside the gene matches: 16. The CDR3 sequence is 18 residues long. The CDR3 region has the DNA TGTGCCAGCAGTGAAGGCCAAGCGGGAGGCGTTTTCTCAGATACGCAGTATTTT. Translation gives CASSEGQAGGVFSDTQYF.

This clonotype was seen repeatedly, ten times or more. CDR3 nucleotides: TGTGCCAGCAGCCAAGGGACGGGACCCTACGAGCAGTACTTC. Its translation is CASSQGTGPYEQYF. This chain uses TRBV4-2 with TRBJ2-7; the D call may be TRBD1 or TRBD2 (5 bases each). The V end was cut by 1 base, the J end by 2 bases, with 9 bases between. The CDR3 consists of 14 residues. Germline V gives CDR1 LGHNA, CDR2 YNFKEQ.

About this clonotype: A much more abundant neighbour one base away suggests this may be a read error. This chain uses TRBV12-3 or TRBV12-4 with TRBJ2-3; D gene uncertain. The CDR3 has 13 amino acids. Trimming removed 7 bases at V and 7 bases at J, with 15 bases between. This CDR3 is CASTPSVGYTQYF. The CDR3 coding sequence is TGTGCCAGCACTCCATCCGTCGGGTATACGCAGTATTTT.

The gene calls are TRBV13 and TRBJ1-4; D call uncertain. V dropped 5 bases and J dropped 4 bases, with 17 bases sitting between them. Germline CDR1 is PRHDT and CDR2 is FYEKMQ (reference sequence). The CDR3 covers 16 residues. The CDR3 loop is CASSLTGGVLNEKLFF. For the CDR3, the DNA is TGTGCCAGCAGCCTTACGGGAGGCGTTCTTAATGAAAAACTGTTTTTT.

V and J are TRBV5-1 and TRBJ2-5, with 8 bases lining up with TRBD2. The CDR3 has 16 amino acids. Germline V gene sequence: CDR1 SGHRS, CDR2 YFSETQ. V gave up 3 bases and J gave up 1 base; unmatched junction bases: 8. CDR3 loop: CASSWPGTRSQETQYF. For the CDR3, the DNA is TGCGCCAGCAGCTGGCCCGGGACTAGGAGCCAAGAGACCCAGTACTTC.

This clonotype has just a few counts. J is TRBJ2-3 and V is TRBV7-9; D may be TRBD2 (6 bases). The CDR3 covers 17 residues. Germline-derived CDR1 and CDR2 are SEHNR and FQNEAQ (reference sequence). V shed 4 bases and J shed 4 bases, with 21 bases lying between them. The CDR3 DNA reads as TGTGCCAGCAGCTCTTATACGGGGGACTGGTCCCCAGATACGCAGTATTTT. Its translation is CASSSYTGDWSPDTQYF.

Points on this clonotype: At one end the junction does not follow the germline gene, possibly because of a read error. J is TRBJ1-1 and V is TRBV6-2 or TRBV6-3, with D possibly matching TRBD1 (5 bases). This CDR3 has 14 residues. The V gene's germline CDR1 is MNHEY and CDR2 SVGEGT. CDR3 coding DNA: TGTGCCAGCAACAGGCCGGGCGGGAACGCTGAAGCTTTCTTT. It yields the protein CASNRPGGNAEAFF.

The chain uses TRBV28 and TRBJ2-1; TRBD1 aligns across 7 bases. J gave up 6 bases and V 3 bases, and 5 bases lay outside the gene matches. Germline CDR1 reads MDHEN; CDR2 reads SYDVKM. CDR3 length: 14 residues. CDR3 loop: CASSFRTGSNEQFF. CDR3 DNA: TGTGCCAGCAGTTTCCGGACAGGTTCCAATGAGCAGTTCTTC. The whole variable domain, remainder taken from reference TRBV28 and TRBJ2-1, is DVKVTQSSRYLVKRTGEKVFLECVQDMDHENMFWYRQDPGLGLRLIYFSYDVKMKEKGDIPEGYSVSREKKERFSLILESASTNQTSMYLCASSFRTGSNEQFFGPGTRLTVL.